The 12 T cell receptor beta chains reported below all come from one sample, sequenced in a study of T cells in Graves' hyperthyroidism and ophthalmopathy. RNA transcripts yielded amplified TCR beta CDR3 regions. Researchers ran a first-round RT-PCR on the TCR CDR3 using the HTBI primer set. TCRdb analysed the multiplex PCR reads with MiXCR anew, one entry per CDR3 protein. The repertoire holds tens of thousands of distinct CDR3 sequences, with around half as singletons. Sequenced: blood. The receptors stem from a woman aged 25 to 39 with Graves' ophthalmopathy.

The V call is TRBV13, the J call TRBJ2-6, with D possibly being TRBD1 or TRBD2 (5 bases each). There are 16 residues in the CDR3. Trimming removed 5 bases at V and 6 bases at J, with 17 bases between. The V gene's germline CDR1 is PRHDT and CDR2 FYEKMQ (reference sequence). The CDR3 spells CASSLQGLTKANVLTF. CDR3 DNA: TGTGCCAGCAGCCTTCAGGGTTTGACTAAGGCCAACGTCCTGACTTTC.

As to this clonotype: The junction differs from germline at one of its ends, possibly a read error. The V call is TRBV19, the J call TRBJ2-3; 9 bases are shared with TRBD2. Germline CDR1 is LNHDA and CDR2 is SQIVND (reference sequence). The CDR3 is made up of 18 amino acids. The CDR3 sequence is CASSIGLYRGRAKDAQYF. DNA of the CDR3: TGTGCCAGTAGTATAGGCCTATATCGCGGGAGGGCGAAAGATGCGCAGTATTTT.

This clonotype came up many times. The chain employs TRBV20-1 and TRBJ2-2; D unclear. V lost 0 bases and J 3 bases, leaving 5 bases between the germline ends. The V gene's germline CDR1 is DFQATT and CDR2 SNEGSKA (reference sequence). This CDR3 contains 13 residues. The CDR3 is CSARDVYTGELFF. DNA of the CDR3: TGCAGTGCTAGAGATGTGTACACCGGGGAGCTGTTTTTT.

This clonotype was picked up many times. This chain links TRBV10-3 with TRBJ2-1, with 16 bases that match TRBD2. The CDR3 length is 15 residues. Trimming took 6 bases from V and 6 from J; bases not matched to a gene: 2. CDR1 ENHRY and CDR2 SYGVKD come from the germline V gene. The CDR3 coding sequence is TGTGCCATCAGGGGACTAGCGGGAGGGCGCAATGAGCAGTTCTTC. Its protein product is CAIRGLAGGRNEQFF.

This clonotype has a count of ten or more. The DNA for the CDR3 is TGTGCCAGCAGTGAAGTCAGCGCCCGGGGAGATACGCAGTATTTT. Protein sequence: CASSEVSARGDTQYF. This chain joins TRBV6-1 and TRBJ2-3, with D perhaps TRBD2 (5 bases). Germline values: CDR1 MNHNS, CDR2 SASEGT. The CDR3 is 15 amino acids. Between the trimmed V and J ends, which lost 1 base and 5 bases, there was a span of 13 bases.

The sample holds one count of this clonotype. CDR3 loop: CATSDLQVDNRQPQHF. The CDR3 region has the DNA TGTGCCACCAGTGATTTGCAGGTGGACAACCGTCAGCCCCAGCATTTT. The chain combines TRBV24-1 with TRBJ1-5; TRBD1 is a possible D gene (5 bases). CDR1 and CDR2 (germline): KGHDR, SFDVKD. V lost 0 bases and J lost 6, with 14 bases in between. The CDR3 is made up of 16 amino acids.

The V call is TRBV20-1, the J call TRBJ2-3, with D perhaps given as TRBD1 or TRBD2 (5 bases each). The germline V gene has CDR1 DFQATT and CDR2 SNEGSKA (reference sequence). This CDR3 is 14 amino acids long. V was pared by 3 bases and J by 6 bases, with 16 bases between. The CDR3 reads CSARGWEWGDTQYF. In DNA form, the CDR3 reads TGCAGTGCTAGGGGGTGGGAGTGGGGGGATACGCAGTATTTT.

There are many counts of this clonotype. This chain links TRBV6-1 with TRBJ1-6, with 9 nucleotides matching TRBD1. The J segment lost 6 bases and the V segment lost 6 bases, leaving 0 bases of the junction unmatched. The CDR3 length is 13 residues. Germline V gene lookup returns CDR1 MNHNS and CDR2 SASEGT. The CDR3: CASRGQGNSPLHF. In DNA form, the CDR3 reads TGTGCCAGCAGGGGACAGGGTAATTCACCCCTCCACTTT.

In this sample, this clonotype turned up many times. This chain joins TRBV5-8 and TRBJ2-7; a weak D match, TRBD2 (6 bases). V was cut by 4 bases and J by 4 bases, with 15 bases left in between. Germline CDR1 is SGHTS and CDR2 is YDEGEE. The CDR3 spans 14 residues. CDR3 sequence reads: CASSREGSGYEQYF. CDR3 DNA: TGTGCCAGCAGCCGCGAGGGTAGCGGTTACGAGCAGTACTTC.

Concerning this clonotype itself: A read error may be the cause here, since a much bigger clone is one base away. CDR3 in DNA: TGTGCCAGCAGAGACGGAGGGGCTGGGGCCTACGAGCAGTACTTC. Its translation: CASRDGGAGAYEQYF. The genes are TRBV2 and TRBJ2-7, with D possibly matching TRBD2 (6 bases). V was trimmed by 6 bases and J by 2 bases, leaving 17 bases between them. Germline lookup yields CDR1 SNHLY and CDR2 FYNNEI. The CDR3 sequence is 15 residues long.

This clonotype was found many times. The chain carries TRBV19 and TRBJ2-2, with 12 bases fitting TRBD2. Per germline, CDR1 LNHDA and CDR2 SQIVND (reference sequence). The length of the CDR3 is 18 residues. The junction had 13 bases not matched to a gene; V was cut back by 7 bases and J by 4 bases. The CDR3 sequence: CASTKAASGRAGTGELFF. In DNA, the CDR3 is TGTGCCAGTACTAAAGCAGCTAGCGGGAGGGCCGGCACCGGGGAGCTGTTTTTT. The variable domain in full, completed from reference TRBV19 and TRBJ2-2, reads DGGITQSPKYLFRKEGQNVTLSCEQNLNHDAMYWYRQDPGQGLRLIYYSQIVNDFQKGDIAEGYSVSREKKESFPLTVTSAQKNPTAFYLCASTKAASGRAGTGELFFGEGSRLTVL.

The sample holds many counts of this clonotype. This chain uses TRBV19 with TRBJ2-5; D is undetermined. This CDR3 has 13 residues. The V end was cut by 6 bases, the J end by 5 bases, with 13 bases between. Germline lookup yields CDR1 LNHDA and CDR2 SQIVND (reference sequence). The CDR3 loop reads CASSTDPSETQYF. The CDR3 coding sequence is TGTGCCAGTAGCACGGACCCCAGCGAGACCCAGTACTTC.